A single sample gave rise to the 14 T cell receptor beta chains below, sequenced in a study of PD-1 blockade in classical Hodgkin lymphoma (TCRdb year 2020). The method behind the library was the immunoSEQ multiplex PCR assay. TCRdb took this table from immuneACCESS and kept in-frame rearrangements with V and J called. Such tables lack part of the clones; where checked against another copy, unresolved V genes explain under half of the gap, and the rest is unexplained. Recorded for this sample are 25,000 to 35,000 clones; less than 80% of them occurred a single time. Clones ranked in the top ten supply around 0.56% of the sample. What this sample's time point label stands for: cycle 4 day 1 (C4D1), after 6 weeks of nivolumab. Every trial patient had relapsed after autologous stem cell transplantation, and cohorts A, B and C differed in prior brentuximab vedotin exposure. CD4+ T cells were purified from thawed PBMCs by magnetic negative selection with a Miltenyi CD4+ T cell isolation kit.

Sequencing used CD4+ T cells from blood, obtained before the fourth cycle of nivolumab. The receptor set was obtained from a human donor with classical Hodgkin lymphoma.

CDR3 residues: CASGSTGGTEAFF. For the CDR3, the DNA is TGTGCTAGTGGTTCAACAGGGGGAACTGAAGCTTTCTTT. The J gene is TRBJ1-1, the V gene TRBV12-5, with 8 bases aligning to TRBD1. This CDR3 contains 13 residues. Germline lookup yields CDR1 LGHNT and CDR2 FRNRAP. Trimming cost V 4 bases and J 5 bases; bases outside gene matches: 3.

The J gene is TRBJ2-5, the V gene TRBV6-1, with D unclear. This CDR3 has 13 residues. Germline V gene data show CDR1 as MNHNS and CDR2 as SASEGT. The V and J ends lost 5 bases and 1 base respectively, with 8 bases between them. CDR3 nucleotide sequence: TGTGCCAGCAGTATACAGCTCCAAGAGACCCAGTACTTC. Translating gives CASSIQLQETQYF.

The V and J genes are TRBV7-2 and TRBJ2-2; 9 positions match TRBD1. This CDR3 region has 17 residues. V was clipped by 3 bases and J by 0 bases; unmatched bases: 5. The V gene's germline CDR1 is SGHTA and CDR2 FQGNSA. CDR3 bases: TGTGCCAGCAGCTTCGGACAGGGGTTCGCGAACACCGGGGAGCTGTTTTTT. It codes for CASSFGQGFANTGELFF.

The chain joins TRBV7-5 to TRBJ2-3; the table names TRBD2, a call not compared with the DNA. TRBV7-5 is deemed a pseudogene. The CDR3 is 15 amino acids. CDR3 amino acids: CARSFSGVKADTQYF. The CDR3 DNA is TGTGCCAGAAGCTTTAGCGGGGTTAAGGCAGATACGCAGTATTTT.

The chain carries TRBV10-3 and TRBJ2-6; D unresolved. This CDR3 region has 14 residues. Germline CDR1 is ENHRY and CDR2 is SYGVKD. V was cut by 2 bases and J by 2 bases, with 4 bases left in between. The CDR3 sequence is CAISEGAGANVLTF. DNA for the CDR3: TGTGCCATCAGTGAGGGCGCTGGGGCCAACGTCCTGACTTTC.

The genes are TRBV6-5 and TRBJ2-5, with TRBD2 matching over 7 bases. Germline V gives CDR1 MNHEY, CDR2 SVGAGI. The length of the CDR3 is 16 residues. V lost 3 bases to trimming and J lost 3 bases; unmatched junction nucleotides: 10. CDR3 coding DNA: TGTGCCAGCAGTTATCGGGGCGGGAGCGGGGAAGAGACCCAGTACTTC. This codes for CASSYRGGSGEETQYF.

As DNA, the CDR3 is TGTGCCAGCAGCATAACCGGGACTAGCGGGCTCGGGGCCCAGTACTTC. This encodes CASSITGTSGLGAQYF. The chain uses TRBV21-1 and TRBJ2-5; whether TRBD2, the table's D call, matches the DNA was not checked. TRBV21-1 is recorded as a pseudogene. The CDR3 totals 16 residues.

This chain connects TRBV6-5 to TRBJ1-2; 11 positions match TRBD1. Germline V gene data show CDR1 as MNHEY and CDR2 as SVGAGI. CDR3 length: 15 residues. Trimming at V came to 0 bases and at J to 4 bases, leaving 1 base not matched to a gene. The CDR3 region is CASSYSGTGGYGYTF. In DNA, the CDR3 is TGTGCCAGCAGTTACTCCGGGACAGGGGGCTATGGCTACACCTTC.

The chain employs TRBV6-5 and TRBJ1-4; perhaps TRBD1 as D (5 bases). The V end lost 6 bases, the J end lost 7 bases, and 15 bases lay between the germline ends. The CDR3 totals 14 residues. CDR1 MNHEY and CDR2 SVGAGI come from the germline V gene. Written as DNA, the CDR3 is TGTGCCAGCAGGACCAGAGTGAGGGGTGAAAAACTGTTTTTT. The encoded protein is CASRTRVRGEKLFF.

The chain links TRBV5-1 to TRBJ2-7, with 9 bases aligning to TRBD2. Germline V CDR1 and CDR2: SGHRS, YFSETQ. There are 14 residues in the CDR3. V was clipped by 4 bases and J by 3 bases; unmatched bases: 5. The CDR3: CASSQGTSIYEQYF. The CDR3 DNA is TGCGCCAGCAGCCAAGGGACTAGCATCTACGAGCAGTACTTC.

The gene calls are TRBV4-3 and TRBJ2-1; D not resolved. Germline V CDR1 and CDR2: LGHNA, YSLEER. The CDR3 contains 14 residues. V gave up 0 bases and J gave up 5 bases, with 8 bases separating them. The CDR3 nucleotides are TGCGCCAGCAGCCAAGATCGCGCAAACAATGAGCAGTTCTTC. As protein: CASSQDRANNEQFF.

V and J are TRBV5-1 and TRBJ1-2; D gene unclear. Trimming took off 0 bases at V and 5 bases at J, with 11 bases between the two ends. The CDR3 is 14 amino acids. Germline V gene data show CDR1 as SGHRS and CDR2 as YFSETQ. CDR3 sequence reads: CASSLAPGRYGYTF. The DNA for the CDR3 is TGCGCCAGCAGCTTGGCTCCGGGAAGATATGGCTACACCTTC.

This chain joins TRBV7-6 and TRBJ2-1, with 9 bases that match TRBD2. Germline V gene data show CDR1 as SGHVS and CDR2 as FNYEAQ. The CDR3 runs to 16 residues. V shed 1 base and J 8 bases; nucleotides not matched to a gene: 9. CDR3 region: CASSLERLAGLHEQFF. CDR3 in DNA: TGTGCCAGCAGCTTAGAACGGCTAGCGGGGCTCCATGAGCAGTTCTTC. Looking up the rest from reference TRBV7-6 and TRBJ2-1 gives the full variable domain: GAGVSQSPRYKVTKRGQDVALRCDPISGHVSLYWYRQALGQGPEFLTYFNYEAQQDKSGLPNDRFSAERPEGSISTLTIQRTEQRDSAMYRCASSLERLAGLHEQFFGPGTRLTVL.

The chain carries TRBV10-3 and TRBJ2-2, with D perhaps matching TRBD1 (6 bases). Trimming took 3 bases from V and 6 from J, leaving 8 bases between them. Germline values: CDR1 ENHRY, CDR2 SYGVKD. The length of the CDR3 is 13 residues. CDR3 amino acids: CAISEQGPGELFF. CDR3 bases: TGTGCCATCAGTGAACAGGGTCCCGGGGAGCTGTTTTTT.